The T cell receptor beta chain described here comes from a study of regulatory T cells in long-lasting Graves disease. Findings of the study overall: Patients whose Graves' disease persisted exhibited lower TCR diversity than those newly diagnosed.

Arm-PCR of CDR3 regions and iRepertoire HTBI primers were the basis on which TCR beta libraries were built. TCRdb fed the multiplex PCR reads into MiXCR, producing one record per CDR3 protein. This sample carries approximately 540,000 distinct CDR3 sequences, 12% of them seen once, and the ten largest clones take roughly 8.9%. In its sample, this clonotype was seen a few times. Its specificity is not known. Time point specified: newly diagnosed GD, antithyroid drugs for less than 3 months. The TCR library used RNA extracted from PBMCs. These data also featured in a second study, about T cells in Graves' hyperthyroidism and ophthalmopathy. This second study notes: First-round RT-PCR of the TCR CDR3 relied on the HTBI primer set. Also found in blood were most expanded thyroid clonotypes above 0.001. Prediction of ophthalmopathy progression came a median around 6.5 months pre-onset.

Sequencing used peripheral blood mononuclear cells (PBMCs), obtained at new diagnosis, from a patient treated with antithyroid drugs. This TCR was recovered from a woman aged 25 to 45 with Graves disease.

Here the CDR3 reads CASSEWVQGEQYF. The CDR3 region has the DNA TGCGCCAGCAGTGAATGGGTACAGGGGGAGCAGTACTTC. The chain has TRBV10-1 and TRBJ2-7; TRBD1 agrees at 7 bases. Germline CDR1 is WNHNN and CDR2 is SYGVQD (reference sequence). This CDR3 spans 13 amino acids. Trimming removed 3 bases from V and 7 bases from J; junction bases left unmatched: 6.